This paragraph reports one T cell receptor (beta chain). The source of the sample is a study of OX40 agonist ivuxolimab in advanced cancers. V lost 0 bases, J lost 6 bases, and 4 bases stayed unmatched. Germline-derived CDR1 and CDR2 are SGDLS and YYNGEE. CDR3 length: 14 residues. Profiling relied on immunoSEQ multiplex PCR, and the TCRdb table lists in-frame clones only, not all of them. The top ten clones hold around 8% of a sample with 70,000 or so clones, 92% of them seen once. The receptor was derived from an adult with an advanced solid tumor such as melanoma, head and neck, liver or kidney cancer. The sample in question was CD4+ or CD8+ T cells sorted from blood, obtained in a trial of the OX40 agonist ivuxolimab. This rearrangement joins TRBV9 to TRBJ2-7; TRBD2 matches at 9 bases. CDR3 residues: CASSVGLAGTEQYF. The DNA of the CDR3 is TGTGCCAGCAGCGTAGGTCTAGCGGGGACCGAGCAGTACTTC.